One and the same sample provided the 19 T cell receptor beta chains below, sequenced in a study of CD8+CD57+ T cells in acquired aplastic anemia (dated 2018 in TCRdb). Flow cytometry had shown CD8+CD57+ cell expansion in the patients selected for sequencing. TCRdb records Illumina HiSeq 2000 as the sequencer. TCR beta VDJ combination and CDR3 sequence profiling used genomic DNA as the template. TCRdb itself trimmed the public reads at Q25 with fastp, ran MiXCR and retained productive beta chains. Merged by CDR3 protein, the rows form single entries marked with the most common genes and DNA. The sample table shows about 40,000 distinct CDR3 sequences, and over 55% are seen once. Of the sample, 59% falls within the top ten clones. Material for sequencing was sorted CD4+, CD8+, or CD8+CD57+ T cells (not recorded which) from PBMCs. The receptors come from a human donor with aplastic anemia.

This clonotype was counted once. This chain uses TRBV19 with TRBJ2-7; TRBD2 matches 10 bases. The CDR3 is 15 residues long. V gave up 5 bases and J gave up 2 bases; unmatched junction bases: 6. Germline CDR1 and CDR2: LNHDA and SQIVND (reference sequence). CDR3 residues: CASSARLAGTYEQYF. CDR3 DNA: TGTGCCAGTAGTGCAAGACTAGCGGGCACCTACGAGCAGTACTTC.

The chain couples TRBV12-3 or TRBV12-4 to TRBJ2-7; TRBD2 agrees at 7 bases. This CDR3 region has 11 residues. The V gene end was trimmed by 8 bases and the J gene end by 5 bases; junction bases not matched to a gene: 3. As DNA, the CDR3 is TGTGCCAGCTTAGCGGGCCACGAGCAGTACTTC. This encodes CASLAGHEQYF.

In the case of this clonotype: Given a much more abundant clone one base away, this may be a read error. Because the CDR3 is missing its conserved closing phenylalanine or tryptophan, this is likely a read error. The chain combines TRBV27 with TRBJ2-1; a possible D gene is TRBD2 (6 bases). CDR3 length equals 15 residues. V lost 3 bases and J lost 1, with 10 bases in between. The V gene's germline CDR1 is MNHEY and CDR2 SMNVEV (reference sequence). The CDR3, as DNA: TGTGCCAGCAGTTTCCCGGGACTGTCCTACAATGAGCAGTTCCTC. This translates into CASSFPGLSYNEQFL.

The rearrangement links TRBV2 to TRBJ1-5; D is possibly TRBD1 (5 bases). Trimming stripped 7 bases from V and 0 bases from J, with 13 bases between. The CDR3 is 15 amino acids. The germline gives CDR1 SNHLY, CDR2 FYNNEI. The CDR3 is CASIWDPYSNQPQHF. The CDR3 DNA sequence: TGTGCCAGCATCTGGGACCCGTATAGCAATCAGCCCCAGCATTTT.

The V call is TRBV2, the J call TRBJ2-5, with TRBD2 identical over 11 bases. The CDR3 covers 15 residues. With V trimmed by 1 base and J by 2 bases, 0 bases remained unmatched. Germline V gene lookup returns CDR1 SNHLY and CDR2 FYNNEI. The CDR3 loop reads CASSEGTSGQETQYF. The CDR3 DNA is TGTGCCAGCAGTGAAGGGACTAGCGGGCAAGAGACCCAGTACTTC.

This clonotype was seen only once. This chain uses TRBV10-3 with TRBJ2-7; maybe TRBD1 (5 bases). V was trimmed by 10 bases and J by 5 bases, leaving 12 bases between them. Per the germline V gene, CDR1 is ENHRY and CDR2 is SYGVKD. The CDR3 is made up of 11 amino acids. CDR3 amino acids: CARSRVNEQYV. The CDR3 nucleotides read TGTGCCAGAAGCAGGGTAAACGAGCAGTACGTC.

This chain joins TRBV20-1 and TRBJ2-7, with 9 bases matching TRBD1. CDR3 length: 13 residues. J gave up 6 bases and V 4 bases, and 7 bases lay outside the gene matches. The germline gives CDR1 DFQATT, CDR2 SNEGSKA (reference sequence). The chain's CDR3 is CSAIRTGVFEQYF. The CDR3 coding sequence is TGCAGTGCTATCAGGACAGGGGTCTTCGAGCAGTACTTC.

The CDR3 sequence is CAISGITGPSYNEQFF. CDR3 DNA: TGTGCCATCAGTGGGATCACAGGGCCCTCCTACAATGAGCAGTTCTTC. The rearrangement joins TRBV10-3 to TRBJ2-1, with D perhaps TRBD1 (6 bases). The germline V gene encodes CDR1 ENHRY and CDR2 SYGVKD. This CDR3 is 16 amino acids long. V was pared by 4 bases and J by 0 bases, with 13 bases between.

The gene calls are TRBV12-3 or TRBV12-4 and TRBJ1-6; unclear D gene. This CDR3 has 14 residues. V lost 6 bases to trimming and J lost 5 bases, with 11 bases between them. As DNA, the CDR3 is TGTGCCAGCAGATCATATCAGGATAATTCACCCCTCCACTTT. It translates to CASRSYQDNSPLHF.

The chain combines TRBV10-3 with TRBJ2-7; the D gene could be TRBD1 or TRBD2 (5 bases each). Germline V gene sequence: CDR1 ENHRY, CDR2 SYGVKD. This CDR3 is 14 amino acids long. Trimming cost V 10 bases and J 6 bases, with 22 bases left between them. CDR3 sequence (DNA): TGTGCCACTATACGGGACGGGAAGTCTTTCGAGCAGTACTTC. This sequence encodes CATIRDGKSFEQYF.

The V gene is TRBV7-3, the J gene TRBJ2-3; perhaps TRBD2 as D (7 bases). The germline V and J ends were trimmed by 1 base and 2 bases, with 10 bases remaining between them. Germline CDR1 is SGHTA and CDR2 is FQGTGA. CDR3 length equals 15 residues. The CDR3 DNA sequence: TGTGCCAGCAGCTTAATGGGGGGGGCCACAGATACGCAGTATTTT. This sequence encodes CASSLMGGATDTQYF. Complete variable domain (other parts from reference TRBV7-3 and TRBJ2-3): GAGVSQTPSNKVTEKGKYVELRCDPISGHTALYWYRQSLGQGPEFLIYFQGTGAADDSGLPNDRFFAVRPEGSVSTLKIQRTERGDSAVYLCASSLMGGATDTQYFGPGTRLTVL.

This clonotype was seen once. This rearrangement joins TRBV10-3 to TRBJ2-2; 9 nucleotides align to TRBD1. The CDR3 extends over 16 amino acids. Germline CDR1 ENHRY, CDR2 SYGVKD. The junction had 8 bases not matched to a gene; V was cut back by 4 bases and J by 5 bases. The CDR3 DNA sequence: TGTGCCATCAGTGTCTCGGGACAGGGCGGGACCGGGGAGCTGTTTTTT. Translated: CAISVSGQGGTGELFF.

The CDR3 bases are TGTGCCTGCCCCCCGGAGGGGATGAACACTGAAGCTTTCTTT. It codes for CACPPEGMNTEAFF. V and J are TRBV30 and TRBJ1-1; perhaps TRBD1 as D (5 bases). Germline CDR1 GTSNPN, CDR2 SVGIG (reference sequence). V lost 6 bases to trimming and J lost 0 bases, with 14 bases between them. The length of the CDR3 is 14 residues.

This clonotype occurred once. The J gene is TRBJ1-2, the V gene TRBV20-1, with D perhaps matching TRBD1 (6 bases). Per the germline V gene, CDR1 is DFQATT and CDR2 is SNEGSKA (reference sequence). CDR3 length: 14 amino acids. Trimming pared 4 bases from V and 0 bases from J, leaving 12 bases between. The CDR3 DNA reads as TGCAGTGCTACGGACAGTCGAGCTAACTATGGCTACACCTTC. It codes for CSATDSRANYGYTF.

The rearrangement uses TRBV12-3 or TRBV12-4 and TRBJ2-7; 7 positions match TRBD1. The V gene end was trimmed by 6 bases and the J gene end by 0 bases; junction bases not matched to a gene: 8. This CDR3 region has 15 residues. CDR3 DNA: TGTGCCAGCAGCATTGGACAGGCGAGCTCCTACGAGCAGTACTTC. It translates to CASSIGQASSYEQYF.

The rearrangement uses TRBV25-1 and TRBJ1-2, with D possibly matching TRBD1 (5 bases). CDR1 is MGHDK, CDR2 SYGVNS, per germline. V dropped 6 bases and J dropped 8 bases, with 13 bases sitting between them. This CDR3 comprises 12 residues. The chain's CDR3 is CASRAGLEGYTF. In DNA form, the CDR3 reads TGTGCCAGCAGAGCAGGGCTGGAAGGCTACACCTTC.

Here the CDR3 DNA reads TGTGCCACCAGCAGAGATCACAGGAGTGATCAGCCCCAGCATTTT. It yields the protein CATSRDHRSDQPQHF. The V and J genes are TRBV15 and TRBJ1-5, with D tentatively TRBD1 (5 bases). The CDR3 consists of 15 residues. Trimming shortened V by 0 bases and J by 5 bases, and 11 bases separated the two germline ends. CDR1 is LNHNV, CDR2 YYDKDF, per germline (reference sequence). The whole variable domain, filled in from reference TRBV15 and TRBJ1-5, reads DAMVIQNPRYQVTQFGKPVTLSCSQTLNHNVMYWYQQKSSQAPKLLFHYYDKDFNNEADTPDNFQSRRPNTSFCFLDIRSPGLGDTAMYLCATSRDHRSDQPQHFGDGTRLSIL.

This chain links TRBV15 with TRBJ2-1, with TRBD2 as a possible D gene (5 bases). Trimming took off 5 bases at V and 0 bases at J, with 11 bases between the two ends. Germline CDR1 and CDR2: LNHNV and YYDKDF (reference sequence). The CDR3 sequence is 15 residues long. CDR3 sequence: CATSVGLGSYNEQFF. The CDR3 DNA follows: TGTGCCACCAGCGTCGGACTGGGCTCCTACAATGAGCAGTTCTTC.

This chain uses TRBV10-1 with TRBJ1-2; 8 bases map to TRBD1. Germline V CDR1 and CDR2: WNHNN, SYGVQD (reference sequence). The CDR3 spans 17 residues. V shed 11 bases, J shed 4 bases, and the junction held 21 bases outside the gene matches. In DNA form, the CDR3 reads TGCGCCCGCAAAACTGACAGGGGAGTAAAGGGGGGCTATGGCTACACCTTC. Its protein is CARKTDRGVKGGYGYTF.